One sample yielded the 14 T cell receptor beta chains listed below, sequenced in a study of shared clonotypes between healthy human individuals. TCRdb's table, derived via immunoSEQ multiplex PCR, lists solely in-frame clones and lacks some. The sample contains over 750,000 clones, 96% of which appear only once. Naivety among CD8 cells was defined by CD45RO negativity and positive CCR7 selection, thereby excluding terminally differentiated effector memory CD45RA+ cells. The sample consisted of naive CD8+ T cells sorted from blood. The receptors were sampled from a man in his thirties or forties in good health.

Here the CDR3 DNA reads TGTGCCAGCAACGCCCGCCTCGGGACTAGCGAGACCTACGAGCAGTACTTC. Translating it yields CASNARLGTSETYEQYF. This chain uses TRBV11-3 with TRBJ2-7; 10 positions agree with TRBD2. The CDR3 length is 17 residues. Germline trimming cut 7 bases from V and 2 bases from J; bases unmatched to any gene: 14. CDR1 SGHNT and CDR2 YENEEA come from the germline V gene.

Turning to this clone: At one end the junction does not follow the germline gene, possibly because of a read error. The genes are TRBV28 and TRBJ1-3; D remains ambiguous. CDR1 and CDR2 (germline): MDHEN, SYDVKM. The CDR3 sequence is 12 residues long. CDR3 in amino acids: CASRQNGPGTDF. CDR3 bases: TGTGCCAGCAGGCAAAACGGACCTGGTACGGATTTT.

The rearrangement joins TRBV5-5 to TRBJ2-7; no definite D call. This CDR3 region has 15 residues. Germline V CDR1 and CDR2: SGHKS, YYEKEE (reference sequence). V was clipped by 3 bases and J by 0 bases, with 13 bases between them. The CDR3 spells CASSSGSHSSYEQYF. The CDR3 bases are TGTGCCAGCAGCTCCGGCTCCCATAGCTCCTACGAGCAGTACTTC.

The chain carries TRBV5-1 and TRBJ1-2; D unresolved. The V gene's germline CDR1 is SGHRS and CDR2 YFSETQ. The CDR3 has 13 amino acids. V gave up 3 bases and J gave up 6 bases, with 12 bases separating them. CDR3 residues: CASSYSPGDGYTF. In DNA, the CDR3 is TGCGCCAGCAGCTATAGCCCTGGGGATGGCTACACCTTC.

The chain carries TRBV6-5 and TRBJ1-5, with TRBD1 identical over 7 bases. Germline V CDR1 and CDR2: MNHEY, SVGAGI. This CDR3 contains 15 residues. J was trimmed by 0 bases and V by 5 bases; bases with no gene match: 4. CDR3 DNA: TGTGCCAGCAGTACCGACAGGGATAGCAATCAGCCCCAGCATTTT. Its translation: CASSTDRDSNQPQHF.

CDR3 nucleotide sequence: TGTGCCAGCAGCTTAGAAGGAAGGGCGTCAGGGGGCAACTACGAGCAGTACTTC. Translated, it gives CASSLEGRASGGNYEQYF. The chain links TRBV5-5 to TRBJ2-7, with 8 nucleotides matching TRBD1. The V and J ends lost 2 bases and 3 bases, in that order; junction bases with no gene match: 16. CDR3 length equals 18 residues. Germline assignment: CDR1 SGHKS and CDR2 YYEKEE (reference sequence).

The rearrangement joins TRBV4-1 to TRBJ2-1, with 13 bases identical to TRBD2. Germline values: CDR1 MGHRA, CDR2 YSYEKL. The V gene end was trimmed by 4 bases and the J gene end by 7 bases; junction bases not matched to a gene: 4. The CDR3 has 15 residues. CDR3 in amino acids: CASSLRTSGSNEQFF. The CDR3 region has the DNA TGCGCCAGCAGCCTCCGGACTAGCGGGAGTAATGAGCAGTTCTTC.

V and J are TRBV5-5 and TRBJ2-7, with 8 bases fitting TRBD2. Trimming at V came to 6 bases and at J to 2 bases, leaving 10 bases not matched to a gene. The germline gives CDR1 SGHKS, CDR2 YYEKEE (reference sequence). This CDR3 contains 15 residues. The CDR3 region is CASTVSGSATYEQYF. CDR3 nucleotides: TGTGCCAGCACCGTGAGCGGGAGCGCCACCTACGAGCAGTACTTC.

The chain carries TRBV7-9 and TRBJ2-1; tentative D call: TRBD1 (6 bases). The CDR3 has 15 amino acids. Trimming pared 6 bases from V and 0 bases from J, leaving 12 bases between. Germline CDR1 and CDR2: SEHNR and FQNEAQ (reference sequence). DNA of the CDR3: TGTGCCAGCAGGTACGGACAGAGCTCCTACAATGAGCAGTTCTTC. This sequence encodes CASRYGQSSYNEQFF.

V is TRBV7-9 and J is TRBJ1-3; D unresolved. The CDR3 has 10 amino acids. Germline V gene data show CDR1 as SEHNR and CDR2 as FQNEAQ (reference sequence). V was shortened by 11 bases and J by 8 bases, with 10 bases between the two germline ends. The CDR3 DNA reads TGTGCCTCTCGGGGAGACACCATATATTTT. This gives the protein CASRGDTIYF.

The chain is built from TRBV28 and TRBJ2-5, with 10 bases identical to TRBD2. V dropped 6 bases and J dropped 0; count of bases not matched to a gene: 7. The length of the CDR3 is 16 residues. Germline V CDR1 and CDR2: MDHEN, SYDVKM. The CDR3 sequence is CASSPIGLADQETQYF. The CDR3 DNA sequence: TGTGCCAGCAGCCCAATTGGACTAGCGGACCAAGAGACCCAGTACTTC.

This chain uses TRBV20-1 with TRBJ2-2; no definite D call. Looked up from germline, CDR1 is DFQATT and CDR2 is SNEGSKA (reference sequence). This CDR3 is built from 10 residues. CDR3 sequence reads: CSSDPRELFF. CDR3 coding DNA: TGCAGCTCAGACCCCAGGGAGCTGTTTTTT.

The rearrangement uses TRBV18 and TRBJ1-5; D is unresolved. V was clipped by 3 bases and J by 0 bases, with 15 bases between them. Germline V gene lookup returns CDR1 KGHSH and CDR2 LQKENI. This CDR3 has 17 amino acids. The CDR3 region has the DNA TGTGCCAGCTCACCTTTCCCCTCACCTTATAGCAATCAGCCCCAGCATTTT. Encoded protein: CASSPFPSPYSNQPQHF.

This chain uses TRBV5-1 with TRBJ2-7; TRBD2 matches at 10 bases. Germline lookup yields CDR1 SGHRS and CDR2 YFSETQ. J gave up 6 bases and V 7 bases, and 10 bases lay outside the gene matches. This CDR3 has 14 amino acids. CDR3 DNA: TGCGCCAGCGTGCCTGCTAGCGGGAGTAGCGAGCAGTACTTC. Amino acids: CASVPASGSSEQYF.